Below are 22 T cell receptor beta chains sequenced from a single sample in a study of blood T cell repertoires in COVID-19. The method was immunoSEQ multiplex PCR; TCRdb's version includes in-frame clones alone and lacks a portion of them. This sample has about 100,000 clones; roughly four fifths occur once, and the top ten carry more than 4.5%. The sequenced sample was peripheral blood. The receptors here all came from a man in his sixties with acute or convalescent COVID-19.

In this sample, this clone turned up a few times. The chain's CDR3 is CASSRGGLAGEDEQFF. The CDR3, as DNA: TGTGCCAGCAGCCGCGGGGGACTAGCGGGAGAGGATGAGCAGTTCTTC. The J gene is TRBJ2-1, the V gene TRBV4-2; TRBD2 matches at 14 bases. The length of the CDR3 is 16 residues. The junction had 7 bases not matched to a gene; V was cut back by 4 bases and J by 8 bases. CDR1 LGHNA and CDR2 YNFKEQ come from the germline V gene.

The chain links TRBV20-1 to TRBJ2-7; 9 positions agree with TRBD2. Germline V CDR1 and CDR2: DFQATT, SNEGSKA (reference sequence). This CDR3 is built from 14 residues. After removal of 3 bases from V and 2 bases from J, the junction contained 5 bases not matched to a gene. The CDR3, as DNA: TGCAGTGCTAGTTGGACTAGCGCTACCTACGAGCAGTACTTC. Protein: CSASWTSATYEQYF.

This clone was detected a few times. The rearrangement joins TRBV7-3 to TRBJ1-6, with 7 bases matching TRBD1. CDR3 size: 16 residues. Losses at the gene ends were 2 bases for V and 4 bases for J; bases not matched to a gene: 5. Germline CDR1 SGHTA, CDR2 FQGTGA. The CDR3 here is CASSLQGGLYNSPLHF. CDR3 nucleotides: TGTGCCAGCAGCTTACAGGGGGGTCTGTATAATTCACCCCTCCACTTT.

This chain links TRBV29-1 with TRBJ1-1; maybe TRBD1 (6 bases). In germline, CDR1 is SQVTM, CDR2 ANQGSEA. The CDR3 is 16 residues long. Deletions cut 2 bases from V and 4 bases from J, with 20 bases between. CDR3 loop: CSVESPLGRRGTEAFF. The DNA of the CDR3 is TGCAGCGTTGAAAGCCCCTTGGGACGCAGGGGCACTGAAGCTTTCTTT.

The chain recombines TRBV11-2 with TRBJ1-6; unclear D gene. Germline V gene data show CDR1 as SGHAT and CDR2 as FQNNGV. The CDR3 spans 17 residues. V was trimmed by 5 bases and J by 2 bases, leaving 16 bases between them. DNA for the CDR3: TGTGCCAGCAGCCGCAGTGGAGGCGGGGCCTATAATTCACCCCTCCACTTT. Translation: CASSRSGGGAYNSPLHF.

The chain carries TRBV6-2 or TRBV6-3 and TRBJ1-5, with D perhaps matching TRBD1 (6 bases). V lost 5 bases, J lost 5 bases, and 19 bases lay in between. The CDR3 has 16 residues. Germline V gives CDR1 MNHEY, CDR2 SVGEGT. The CDR3 DNA reads as TGTGCCAGCAGTCGTCCCCTGACAGGTGGGGATCAGCCCCAGCATTTT. Translated, it gives CASSRPLTGGDQPQHF.

This rearrangement joins TRBV19 to TRBJ2-7; a weak D match, TRBD2 (6 bases). Trimming removed 0 bases at V and 4 bases at J, with 7 bases between. CDR3 length equals 13 residues. Per germline, CDR1 LNHDA and CDR2 SQIVND (reference sequence). For the CDR3, the DNA is TGTGCCAGTAGTATAGATCGGGGGTACGAGCAGTACTTC. It yields the protein CASSIDRGYEQYF.

The V gene is TRBV25-1, the J gene TRBJ1-2; 9 bases fit TRBD1. The CDR3 totals 15 residues. From germline, CDR1 is MGHDK and CDR2 SYGVNS. J was trimmed by 4 bases and V by 3 bases; bases with no gene match: 6. CDR3 nucleotide sequence: TGTGCCAGCAGTGAGAGGACAGGGGACGGCTATGGCTACACCTTC. This gives the protein CASSERTGDGYGYTF.

This chain links TRBV19 with TRBJ1-5, with D unclear. Trimming removed 1 base from V and 6 bases from J, with 7 bases in between. The germline gives CDR1 LNHDA, CDR2 SQIVND (reference sequence). The CDR3 is 13 residues long. The CDR3 bases are TGTGCCAGTAGTATAGTGGAGGGTCAGCCCCAGCATTTT. Translation gives CASSIVEGQPQHF.

In this sample, this clone turned up a few times. This chain's CDR3 is CASLQGNNSPLHF. The CDR3 nucleotides read TGTGCCAGCTTACAGGGGAATAATTCACCCCTCCACTTT. V and J are TRBV18 and TRBJ1-6, with TRBD1 matching over 7 bases. V lost 7 bases, J lost 5 bases, and 2 bases stayed unmatched. The CDR3 extends over 13 amino acids. CDR1 and CDR2 from the germline V gene are KGHSH and LQKENI.

This clone showed up just a few times. The chain couples TRBV7-3 to TRBJ2-5; 7 bases fit TRBD2. CDR3 length: 14 residues. Trimming at V came to 5 bases and at J to 5 bases, leaving 8 bases not matched to a gene. From germline, CDR1 is SGHTA and CDR2 FQGTGA. The CDR3 reads CASSPKGGFETQYF. In nucleotides, the CDR3 is TGTGCCAGCAGCCCGAAGGGAGGGTTTGAGACCCAGTACTTC.

This chain joins TRBV19 and TRBJ1-1; the D gene is possibly TRBD1 (5 bases). The germline V and J ends were trimmed by 5 bases and 1 base, with 8 bases remaining between them. The CDR3 is made up of 13 amino acids. CDR1 and CDR2 from the germline V gene are LNHDA and SQIVND (reference sequence). The CDR3 spells CASSRRENTEAFF. DNA for the CDR3: TGTGCCAGTAGTCGCAGGGAGAACACTGAAGCTTTCTTT.

Comments on this clone: Other DNA sequences in the sample encode the same CDR3. This sequence joins TRBV7-3 and TRBJ1-1; no reliable D call. This CDR3 has 13 amino acids. The ends were cut back, 0 bases at V and 1 base at J, with 3 bases in the middle. Germline CDR1 and CDR2: SGHTA and FQGTGA. CDR3 sequence: CASSLTANTEAFF. The CDR3 DNA reads TGTGCCAGCAGCTTAACGGCGAACACTGAAGCTTTCTTT.

The chain uses TRBV5-1 and TRBJ2-5; maybe TRBD1 (6 bases). Germline V gene sequence: CDR1 SGHRS, CDR2 YFSETQ. V was cut by 3 bases and J by 4 bases, with 10 bases left in between. The CDR3 length is 13 residues. CDR3 sequence reads: CASSSGQLETQYF. In DNA form, the CDR3 reads TGCGCCAGCAGCTCCGGACAGTTAGAGACCCAGTACTTC.

CDR3 region: CASSPDLNTEAFF. Here the CDR3 DNA reads TGTGCCAGCAGTCCAGATTTGAACACTGAAGCTTTCTTT. The chain uses TRBV28 and TRBJ1-1; D is uncertain. Germline V gives CDR1 MDHEN, CDR2 SYDVKM. V was shortened by 5 bases and J by 0 bases, with 7 bases between the two germline ends. CDR3 length equals 13 residues.

Concerning this clone itself: The germline gene is not matched at one end of the junction; a read error may be the cause. J is TRBJ2-5 and V is TRBV7-7, with D perhaps matching TRBD2 (5 bases). This CDR3 has 15 amino acids. The germline gives CDR1 SSHAT, CDR2 FNYEAQ (reference sequence). CDR3: CASSLDSEEQETQYF. The CDR3, as DNA: TGTGCTAGCAGCTTGGACTCAGAAGAACAAGAGACCCAGTACTTC.

The J gene is TRBJ2-7, the V gene TRBV3-1 (or the pseudogene TRBV3-2); 10 bases are shared with TRBD2. Germline CDR1 and CDR2: LGHDT and YNNKEL (reference sequence). The CDR3 runs to 16 residues. V shed 3 bases, J shed 2 bases, and the junction held 7 bases outside the gene matches. The CDR3 DNA reads TGTGCCAGCAGCCAGTATAGCGGGGGGAATCCCTACGAGCAGTACTTC. This encodes CASSQYSGGNPYEQYF.

The rearrangement links TRBV7-9 to TRBJ2-5; 7 bases align to TRBD2. This CDR3 has 17 residues. The ends lost 5 bases at V and 2 bases at J; junction bases unmatched: 14. Germline V gene lookup returns CDR1 SEHNR and CDR2 FQNEAQ (reference sequence). The CDR3 nucleotides are TGTGCCAGCAGCCTGACGCTGGGTAGCGGGTTACAAGAGACCCAGTACTTC. The encoded protein is CASSLTLGSGLQETQYF. The full variable domain, rest sourced from reference TRBV7-9 and TRBJ2-5, is DTGVSQNPRHKITKRGQNVTFRCDPISEHNRLYWYRQTLGQGPEFLTYFQNEAQLEKSRLLSDRFSAERPKGSFSTLEIQRTEQGDSAMYLCASSLTLGSGLQETQYFGPGTRLLVL.

The chain combines TRBV19 with TRBJ2-7; 8 bases are a match to TRBD1. This CDR3 is 14 amino acids long. Trimming removed 5 bases from V and 3 bases from J; junction bases left unmatched: 6. Per germline, CDR1 LNHDA and CDR2 SQIVND (reference sequence). The CDR3: CASSADRGNYEQYF. Here the CDR3 DNA reads TGTGCCAGTAGTGCTGACAGGGGAAACTACGAGCAGTACTTC.

The chain joins TRBV30 to TRBJ1-4, with TRBD1 as a possible D gene (6 bases). The V gene's germline CDR1 is GTSNPN and CDR2 SVGIG (reference sequence). This CDR3 is built from 16 residues. The V end lost 0 bases, the J end lost 4 bases, and 15 bases lay between the germline ends. Here the CDR3 DNA reads TGTGCCTGGAGTGTAGGGGGTGCTCTCGGTAATGAAAAACTGTTTTTT. Residues: CAWSVGGALGNEKLFF.

This chain uses TRBV6-1 with TRBJ1-5; D is unclear. Germline V lookup: CDR1 MNHNS, CDR2 SASEGT. The CDR3 is 11 residues long. The V end was cut by 0 bases, the J end by 9 bases, with 3 bases between. The CDR3 loop is CASSEAGPQHF. The CDR3, as DNA: TGTGCCAGCAGTGAAGCCGGGCCCCAGCATTTT.

The chain uses TRBV18 and TRBJ1-1; TRBD1 matches 7 bases. V dropped 4 bases and J dropped 6; count of bases not matched to a gene: 2. The length of the CDR3 is 12 residues. Germline assignment: CDR1 KGHSH and CDR2 LQKENI. CDR3 sequence (DNA): TGTGCCAGCTCACGACAGGGTCCTGAAGCTTTCTTT. Translating gives CASSRQGPEAFF.